This T cell receptor beta chain was found in a study of blood T cell repertoires in COVID-19. Repertoires were generated with immunoSEQ multiplex PCR, while TCRdb's copy carries only in-frame clones and drops some. The top ten hold around 2% of the sample, which has roughly 150,000 clones, 80% to 95% seen once. The TCR originated in a woman aged 60-70 years with COVID-19, enrolled during active disease. The sample comprised peripheral blood.

The CDR3 protein is CASSQAPTGEPYGYTF. CDR3 bases: TGCGCCAGCAGCCAAGCCCCAACAGGGGAGCCCTATGGCTACACCTTC. The chain links TRBV4-1 to TRBJ1-2; 7 nucleotides agree with TRBD1. V was pared by 1 base and J by 4 bases, with 9 bases of the junction left unmatched. Looked up from germline, CDR1 is MGHRA and CDR2 is YSYEKL. This CDR3 spans 16 amino acids.